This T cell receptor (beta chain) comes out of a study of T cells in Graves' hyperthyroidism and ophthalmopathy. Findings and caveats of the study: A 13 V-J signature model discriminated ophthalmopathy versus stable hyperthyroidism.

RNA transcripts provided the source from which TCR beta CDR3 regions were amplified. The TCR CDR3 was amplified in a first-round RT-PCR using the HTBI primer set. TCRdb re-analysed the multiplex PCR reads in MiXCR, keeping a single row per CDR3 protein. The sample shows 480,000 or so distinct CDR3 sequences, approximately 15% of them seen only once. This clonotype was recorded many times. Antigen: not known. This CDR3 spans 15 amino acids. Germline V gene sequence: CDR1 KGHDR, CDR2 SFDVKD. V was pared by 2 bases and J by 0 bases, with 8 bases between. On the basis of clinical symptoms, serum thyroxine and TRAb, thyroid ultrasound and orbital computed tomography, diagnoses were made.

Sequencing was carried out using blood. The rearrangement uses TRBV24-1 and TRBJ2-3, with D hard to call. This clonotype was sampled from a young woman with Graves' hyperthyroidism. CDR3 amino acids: CATSDSVVSTDTQYF. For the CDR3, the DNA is TGTGCCACCAGTGATTCGGTAGTAAGCACAGATACGCAGTATTTT.